The clone carrying this T cell receptor (beta chain) came up many times. Antigen unknown. This entry is derived from a study of T cell repertoires in cytomegalovirus infection. Study-wide background: In the study, CMV epitopes included recently identified HLA-C-restricted and well-studied HLA-B-restricted ones. Both CMV infection and a matching HLA type were indicated by public TCR beta signatures.

Via MiXCR, TCRdb re-called the reads, giving one row per CDR3 protein. The repertoire holds 900,000 to 950,000 distinct CDR3 sequences, with less than 35% as singletons. The CDR3 has 15 amino acids. Trimming took 5 bases from V and 2 from J, leaving 13 bases between them. The germline CDR1 and CDR2 sequences are MGHDK and SYGVNS. Study-level findings and limits: The cumulative frequency of public TCR beta families distinguished individuals who carried CMV together with the relevant HLA. Dominating the ex vivo response were TCR beta clonotypes that were CMV-specific and HLA-C-restricted.

The sequence was collected from a human donor in good health (CMV status not recorded). Some clones in this sample may be carry-over from other donors' samples. The sequences come from cultured CD8+ T cells from PBMCs, collected from culture after CMV antigen stimulation. The gene calls are TRBV25-1 and TRBJ1-5; no clear D gene. The CDR3 nucleotides read TGTGCCAGCAGTCATTCGGGGTCGGGCAATCAGCCCCAGCATTTT. Protein product: CASSHSGSGNQPQHF. The complete variable domain, with remaining parts taken from reference TRBV25-1 and TRBJ1-5, reads EADIYQTPRYLVIGTGKKITLECSQTMGHDKMYWYQQDPGMELHLIHYSYGVNSTEKGDLSSESTVSRIRTEHFPLTLESARPSHTSQYLCASSHSGSGNQPQHFGDGTRLSIL.